This TCR beta chain was retrieved from a study of T cell responses to AZD1222 COVID-19 vaccine. The sample holds one count of this clone. Profiling relied on immunoSEQ multiplex PCR, and the TCRdb table lists in-frame clones only, not all of them. The table lists some 52,000 clones, 87% of them singletons. V lost 10 bases and J lost 3, with 28 bases in between. This CDR3 region has 17 residues. CDR1 and CDR2 from the germline V gene are MNHEY and SMNVEV (reference sequence). The source was peripheral blood, collected 28 days after the second AZD1222 dose. This rearrangement joins TRBV27 to TRBJ2-7; possible D gene TRBD1, 7 bases. This TCR derives from an adult who received the AZD1222 COVID-19 vaccine. The CDR3 DNA reads TGTGCCAAAACAGGGGAGCGCCGGGACTCAGGTTACTACGAGCAGTACTTC. Its translation is CAKTGERRDSGYYEQYF.